One sample yielded the 9 T cell receptor beta chains listed below, sequenced in a study of blood T cell repertoires in COVID-19. Repertoires were generated with immunoSEQ multiplex PCR, while TCRdb's copy carries only in-frame clones and drops some. The sample lists 200,000 to 250,000 clones, approximately 79% occurring once. The sequencing sample was made of peripheral blood. The receptors shown here come from a human donor in a cohort sampled during active COVID-19.

The rearrangement joins TRBV6-5 to TRBJ1-3, with unresolved D. The length of the CDR3 is 13 residues. Germline V gene sequence: CDR1 MNHEY, CDR2 SVGAGI. V shed 9 bases and J shed 2 bases, with 11 bases lying between them. DNA for the CDR3: TGTGCCAGTAGGACGCGGGCTGGAAACACCATATATTTT. Amino acid sequence: CASRTRAGNTIYF.

The chain uses TRBV19 and TRBJ2-2; TRBD2 aligns across 11 bases. The CDR3 sequence is 16 residues long. The V gene end was trimmed by 1 base and the J gene end by 5 bases; junction bases not matched to a gene: 3. Germline values: CDR1 LNHDA, CDR2 SQIVND (reference sequence). For the CDR3, the DNA is TGTGCCAGTAGTATAGTAGCGGGAGGGATAACCGGGGAGCTGTTTTTT. Protein: CASSIVAGGITGELFF. Full variable domain (rest looked up from reference TRBV19 and TRBJ2-2): DGGITQSPKYLFRKEGQNVTLSCEQNLNHDAMYWYRQDPGQGLRLIYYSQIVNDFQKGDIAEGYSVSREKKESFPLTVTSAQKNPTAFYLCASSIVAGGITGELFFGEGSRLTVL.

V and J are TRBV7-8 and TRBJ2-1; 9 bases match TRBD2. J was trimmed by 3 bases and V by 3 bases; bases with no gene match: 12. In germline, CDR1 is SGHVS, CDR2 FQNEAQ. This CDR3 spans 18 amino acids. The CDR3 DNA sequence: TGTGCCAGCAGCTTGCGGTCGGGTAGCGGGAGAGACTACAATGAGCAGTTCTTC. Amino acid sequence: CASSLRSGSGRDYNEQFF.

The chain is built from TRBV5-4 and TRBJ2-3; 13 bases fit TRBD2. The CDR3 runs 16 residues. The junction had 8 bases not matched to a gene; V was cut back by 3 bases and J by 7 bases. Germline loops: CDR1 SGHNT, CDR2 YYREEE (reference sequence). In nucleotides, the CDR3 is TGTGCCAGCAGCTCCGGGACTAGCGGGATGGGGTATACGCAGTATTTT. Translation: CASSSGTSGMGYTQYF.

As regards this clone: At the DNA level, this CDR3 is encoded by other sequences in the same sample as well. This rearrangement joins TRBV27 to TRBJ2-7, with TRBD2 as a possible D gene (6 bases). The CDR3 contains 13 residues. V shed 5 bases and J shed 0 bases, with 8 bases lying between them. The V gene's germline CDR1 is MNHEY and CDR2 SMNVEV (reference sequence). The CDR3 nucleotides read TGTGCCAGCAGTGCGGGGCTCTCCTACGAGCAGTACTTC. This encodes CASSAGLSYEQYF.

The chain employs TRBV30 and TRBJ2-5, with 7 bases that match TRBD1. There are 14 residues in the CDR3. The trim removed 2 bases at V and 4 bases at J, leaving 7 bases unmatched. CDR1 and CDR2 (germline): GTSNPN, SVGIG (reference sequence). The CDR3 is CAWSSGQVRETQYF. In DNA, the CDR3 is TGTGCCTGGAGTTCCGGACAGGTACGAGAGACCCAGTACTTC.

The genes are TRBV11-2 and TRBJ2-7; 7 bases match TRBD2. This CDR3 contains 13 residues. Germline CDR1 SGHAT, CDR2 FQNNGV. Trimming at V came to 5 bases and at J to 4 bases, leaving 5 bases not matched to a gene. The CDR3 nucleotides read TGTGCCAGCAGCCCGACTAGCAGTTACGAGCAGTACTTC. Residues: CASSPTSSYEQYF.

The V call is TRBV7-3, the J call TRBJ2-7; D might be TRBD2 (5 bases). This CDR3 has 13 amino acids. Between the trimmed V and J ends, which lost 4 bases and 3 bases, there was a span of 10 bases. Germline values: CDR1 SGHTA, CDR2 FQGTGA. The CDR3 bases are TGTGCCAGCAGCTCATCCGGGGACTACGAGCAGTACTTC. This gives the protein CASSSSGDYEQYF.

Regarding this clone: The junction shows a germline mismatch at one end, possibly a read error. V is TRBV19 and J is TRBJ2-7; 7 bases align to TRBD1. The CDR3 spans 14 residues. Looked up from germline, CDR1 is LNHDA and CDR2 is SQIVND (reference sequence). Here the CDR3 reads CASTLTGRSHEQYF. In DNA form, the CDR3 reads TGTGCCAGTACACTGACAGGGCGCTCCCACGAGCAGTACTTC.